The rows below give T cell receptor beta chains drawn from one sample of a study of response to subunit inactivated influenza vaccine. From the RT-PCR reads, TCRdb called clonotypes with MiXCR, one entry per CDR3 protein. The sample records roughly 710,000 distinct CDR3 sequences, approximately 14% being singletons. Here the sequenced sample was PBMCs from blood, taken roughly 2 weeks before vaccination. These receptors all come from a man between 50 and 59 years old who received an inactivated influenza vaccine. The CDR3 runs from the conserved cysteine through the conserved F or W. D genes are given only for firm matches. Expanded clones get a size class; other rows say once, few or many, or leave the size out.

j_call,v_call,d_call,clone_size,cdr3_nt,cdr3_aa
TRBJ2-3,TRBV4-3,TRBD2,NA,TGCGCCAGCAGCCAAGAAGCATTGCGGGAGGGCCCAGATACGCAGTATTTT,CASSQEALREGPDTQYF
TRBJ2-7,TRBV14,NA,many,TGTGCCAGCAGCCAAGTTGCTGGGTACGAGCAGTACTTC,CASSQVAGYEQYF
TRBJ1-6,TRBV6-2/TRBV6-3,TRBD1,few,TGTGCCAGCAGTCTGCAGGACAGGGGTTCACCCCTCCACTTT,CASSLQDRGSPLHF
TRBJ1-1,TRBV18,TRBD1,few,TGTGCCAGCTCACCCAACAGGGGTGCGAGCACTGAAGCTTTCTTT,CASSPNRGASTEAFF
TRBJ2-5,TRBV15,TRBD1,NA,TGTGCCACCACCGAGACAGGGGGGCTAGAGACCCAGTACTTC,CATTETGGLETQYF
TRBJ1-1,TRBV5-1,TRBD1,many,TGCGCCAGCAGCTCACAGGGGCAAAACACTGAAGCTTTCTTT,CASSSQGQNTEAFF
TRBJ1-1,TRBV12-3/TRBV12-4,NA,many,TGTGCCAGCAGTTCAACAGGAGGGAACACTGAAGCTTTCTTT,CASSSTGGNTEAFF
TRBJ2-1,TRBV21-1,NA,NA,TGTGCCAGCAGCAAAGACGGTAGCGGGGGGGCCGGAGAGCAGTTCTTC,CASSKDGSGGAGEQFF
TRBJ1-2,TRBV12-3/TRBV12-4,NA,few,TGTGCCAGCAGTTCGGGATCCCTCTATGGCTACACCTTC,CASSSGSLYGYTF
TRBJ2-1,TRBV10-3,NA,NA,TGTGCCATCAGTGATCCCACAGAGAGCTCCTACAATGAGCAGTTCTTC,CAISDPTESSYNEQFF
TRBJ1-2,TRBV2,TRBD1,few,TGTGCCAGCAGTGACAGTGACAGGGGGAATGGCTACACCTTC,CASSDSDRGNGYTF
TRBJ2-3,TRBV12-3/TRBV12-4,NA,many,TGTGCCACTCTCCGGCTACGGAATGAGGGGGATACGCAGTATTTT,CATLRLRNEGDTQYF
TRBJ2-7,TRBV5-1,NA,few,TGCGCCAGTTCCGACGCACCGACCTACGAGCAGTACTTC,CASSDAPTYEQYF
TRBJ2-3,TRBV7-9,NA,few,TGTGCCAGCAGCTTAGAAGGGCTGAGCACAGATACGCAGTATTTT,CASSLEGLSTDTQYF
TRBJ2-1,TRBV12-3/TRBV12-4,NA,many,TGTGCCAGCAGTCTTATCGGGATAATTTACAATGAGCAGTTCTTC,CASSLIGIIYNEQFF
TRBJ2-1,TRBV4-2,TRBD1,NA,TGTGCCAGCAGCCAAAGGCTGACCGGGACAGGGCCCAATGAGCAGTTCTTC,CASSQRLTGTGPNEQFF
TRBJ2-7,TRBV21-1,NA,many,TGTGCCAGCAGCACCCAAAAACTCCACGAGCAGTACTTC,CASSTQKLHEQYF
TRBJ2-1,TRBV14,TRBD2,few,TGTGCCAGCAGCCCTGGACTAGCTTCCCCGATTGAGCAGTTCTTC,CASSPGLASPIEQFF
TRBJ2-4,TRBV2,TRBD2,few,TGTGCCAGCAGTGAAAGGGGAGGGTCCGGGAACATTCAGTACTTC,CASSERGGSGNIQYF
TRBJ2-1,TRBV12-5,TRBD1,few,TGTGCTAGTGGTTGGACGGGACAGGGGAGTGAGCAGTTCTTC,CASGWTGQGSEQFF
TRBJ2-3,TRBV6-2/TRBV6-3,NA,many,TGTGCCAGCAGTTACTCTGGTTTTGTCACAGATACGCAGTATTTT,CASSYSGFVTDTQYF
TRBJ1-6,TRBV6-5,NA,few,TGTGCCAGCAGCTACATTGGGGTAGGATCACCCCTCCACTTT,CASSYIGVGSPLHF
TRBJ2-7,TRBV4-2,NA,NA,TGTGCCAGCAGCCCCCACACTTCTACCGGGACCTACGACGAGCAGTACTTC,CASSPHTSTGTYDEQYF
TRBJ2-1,TRBV5-1,NA,few,TGCGCCAGCAGCTTGGCCAGGGAACCCTACAATGAGCAGTTCTTC,CASSLAREPYNEQFF